Following are 3 T cell receptor beta chains from one sample sequenced in a study of T cell responses to AZD1222 COVID-19 vaccine. Using immunoSEQ multiplex PCR, the repertoire was profiled, and TCRdb retains in-frame clones only, with some absent. The table has some 150,000 clones, around nine tenths seen once. Here the sequenced sample was peripheral blood, taken on day 0 of AZD1222 vaccination. Receptors originate from an adult in good health.

The genes are TRBV19 and TRBJ1-3; a possible D gene is TRBD1 (5 bases). Per the germline V gene, CDR1 is LNHDA and CDR2 is SQIVND (reference sequence). The CDR3 totals 15 residues. Deletions cut 7 bases from V and 4 bases from J, with 17 bases between. The CDR3 region has the DNA TGTGCCAGTACCCCCCTCAGGGACCCCGGAAACACCATATATTTT. Encoded protein: CASTPLRDPGNTIYF.

The chain recombines TRBV2 with TRBJ1-2, with TRBD1 matching over 9 bases. After removal of 5 bases from V and 3 bases from J, the junction contained 4 bases not matched to a gene. CDR1 and CDR2 from the germline V gene are SNHLY and FYNNEI. The CDR3 length is 14 residues. For the CDR3, the DNA is TGTGCCAGCAGTCCTAGGACAGGGGACTATGGCTACACCTTC. It translates to CASSPRTGDYGYTF.

The rearrangement uses TRBV2 and TRBJ1-2; D remains ambiguous. Germline CDR1 SNHLY, CDR2 FYNNEI. The CDR3 contains 12 residues. Trimming left V 6 bases short and J 9 bases short, with 14 bases between. The DNA of the CDR3 is TGTGCCAGCAGCGCCCAGGCCCGAAGCTACACCTTC. Its translation: CASSAQARSYTF.